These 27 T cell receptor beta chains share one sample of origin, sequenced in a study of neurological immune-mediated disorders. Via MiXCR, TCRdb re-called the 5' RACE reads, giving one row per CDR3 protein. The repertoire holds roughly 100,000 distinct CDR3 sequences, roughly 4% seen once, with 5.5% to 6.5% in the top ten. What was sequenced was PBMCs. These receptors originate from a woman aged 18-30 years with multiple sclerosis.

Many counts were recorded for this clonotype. CDR3 bases: TGTGCCAGCAGTTCAGCGGGGACAGCTTACTACAATGAGCAGTTCTTC. Translation gives CASSSAGTAYYNEQFF. The chain joins TRBV6-2 or TRBV6-3 to TRBJ2-1; the D gene could be TRBD1 or TRBD2 (7 bases each). This CDR3 spans 16 amino acids. CDR1 and CDR2 from the germline V gene are MNHEY and SVGEGT. V was trimmed by 4 bases and J by 3 bases, leaving 16 bases between them.

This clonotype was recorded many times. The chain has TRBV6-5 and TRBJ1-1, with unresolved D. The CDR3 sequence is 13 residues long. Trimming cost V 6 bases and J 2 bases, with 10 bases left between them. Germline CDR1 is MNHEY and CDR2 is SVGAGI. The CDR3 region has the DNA TGTGCCAGCAGATCCTACAAAAACACTGAAGCTTTCTTT. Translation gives CASRSYKNTEAFF.

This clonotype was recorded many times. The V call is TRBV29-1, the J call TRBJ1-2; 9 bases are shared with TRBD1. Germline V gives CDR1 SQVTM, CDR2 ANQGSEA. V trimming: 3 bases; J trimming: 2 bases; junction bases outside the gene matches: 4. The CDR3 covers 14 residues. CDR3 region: CSVDRGQGNYGYTF. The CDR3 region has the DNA TGCAGCGTTGACCGGGGACAGGGCAACTATGGCTACACCTTC.

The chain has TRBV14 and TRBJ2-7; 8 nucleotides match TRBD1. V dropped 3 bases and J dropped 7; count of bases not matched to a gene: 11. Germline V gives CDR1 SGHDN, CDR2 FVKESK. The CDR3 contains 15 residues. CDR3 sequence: CASSQVTGASVEQYF. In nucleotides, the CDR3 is TGTGCCAGCAGCCAGGTGACAGGGGCATCGGTGGAGCAGTACTTC.

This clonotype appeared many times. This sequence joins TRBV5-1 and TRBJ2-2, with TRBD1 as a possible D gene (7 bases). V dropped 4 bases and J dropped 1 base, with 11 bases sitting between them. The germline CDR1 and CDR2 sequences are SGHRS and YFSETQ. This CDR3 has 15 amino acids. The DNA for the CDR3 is TGCGCCAGCAGCGAGCAGGGGGGGAACACCGGGGAGCTGTTTTTT. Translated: CASSEQGGNTGELFF. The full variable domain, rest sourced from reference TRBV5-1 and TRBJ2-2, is KAGVTQTPRYLIKTRGQQVTLSCSPISGHRSVSWYQQTPGQGLQFLFEYFSETQRNKGNFPGRFSGRQFSNSRSEMNVSTLELGDSALYLCASSEQGGNTGELFFGEGSRLTVL.

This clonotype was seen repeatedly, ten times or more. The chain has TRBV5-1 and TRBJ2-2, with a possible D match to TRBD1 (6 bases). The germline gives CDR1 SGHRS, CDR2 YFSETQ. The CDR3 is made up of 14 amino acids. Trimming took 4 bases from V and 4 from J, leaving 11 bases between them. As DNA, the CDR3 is TGCGCCAGCAGCAAGGACAGTCTCACCGGGGAGCTGTTTTTT. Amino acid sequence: CASSKDSLTGELFF.

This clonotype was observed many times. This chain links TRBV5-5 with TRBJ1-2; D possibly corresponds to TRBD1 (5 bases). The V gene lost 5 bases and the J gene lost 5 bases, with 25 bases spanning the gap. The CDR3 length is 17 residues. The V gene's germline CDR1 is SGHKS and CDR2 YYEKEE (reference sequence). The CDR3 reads CASSLGQGFLDDYGYTF. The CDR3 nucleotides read TGTGCCAGCAGTTTAGGTCAGGGATTCCTTGATGATTATGGCTACACCTTC.

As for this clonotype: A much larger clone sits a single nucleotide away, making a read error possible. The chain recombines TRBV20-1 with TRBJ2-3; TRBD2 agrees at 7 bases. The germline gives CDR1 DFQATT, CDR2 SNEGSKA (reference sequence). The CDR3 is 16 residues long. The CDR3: CSARVGDYRHTYTQYF. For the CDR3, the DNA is TGCAGTGCTAGAGTTGGGGACTACCGCCACACATATACGCAGTATTTT.

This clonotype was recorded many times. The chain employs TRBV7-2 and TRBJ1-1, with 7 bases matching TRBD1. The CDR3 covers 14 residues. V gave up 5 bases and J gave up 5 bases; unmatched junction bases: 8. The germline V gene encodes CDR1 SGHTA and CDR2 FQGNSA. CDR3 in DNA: TGTGCCAGCAGCACACGACAGGGAAGAACTGAAGCTTTCTTT. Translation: CASSTRQGRTEAFF.

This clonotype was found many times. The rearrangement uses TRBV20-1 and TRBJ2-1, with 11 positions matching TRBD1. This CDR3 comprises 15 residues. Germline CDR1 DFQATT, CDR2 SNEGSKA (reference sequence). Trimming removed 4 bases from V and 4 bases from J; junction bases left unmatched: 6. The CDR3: CSAIGGDRGYNEQFF. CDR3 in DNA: TGCAGTGCTATAGGTGGGGACAGGGGGTACAATGAGCAGTTCTTC.

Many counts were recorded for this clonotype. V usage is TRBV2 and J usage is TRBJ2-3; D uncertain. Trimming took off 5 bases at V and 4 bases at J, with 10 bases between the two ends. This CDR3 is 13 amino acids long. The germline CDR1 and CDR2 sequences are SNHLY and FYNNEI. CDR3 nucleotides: TGTGCCAGCAGTTCCCACATGGCAGATACGCAGTATTTT. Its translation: CASSSHMADTQYF.

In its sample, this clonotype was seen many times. Here the CDR3 reads CASSQPDRPLNEQFF. The CDR3 bases are TGCGCCAGCAGCCAACCGGACAGGCCACTCAATGAGCAGTTCTTC. This sequence joins TRBV5-1 and TRBJ2-1, with TRBD1 matching over 7 bases. This CDR3 is 15 amino acids long. From germline, CDR1 is SGHRS and CDR2 YFSETQ. Trimming removed 4 bases from V and 6 bases from J; junction bases left unmatched: 10.

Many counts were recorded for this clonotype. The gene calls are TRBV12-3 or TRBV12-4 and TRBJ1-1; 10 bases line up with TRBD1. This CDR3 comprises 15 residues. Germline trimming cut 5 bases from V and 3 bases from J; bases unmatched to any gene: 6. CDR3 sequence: CASSRQGAPDTEAFF. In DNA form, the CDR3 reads TGTGCCAGCAGTCGACAGGGGGCCCCCGACACTGAAGCTTTCTTT.

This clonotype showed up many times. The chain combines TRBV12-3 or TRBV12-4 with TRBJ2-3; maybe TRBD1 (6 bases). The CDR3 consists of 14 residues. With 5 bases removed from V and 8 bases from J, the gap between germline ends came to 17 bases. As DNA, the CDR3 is TGTGCCAGCAGTCCCTTCGTCACAGGGCGTACGCAGTATTTT. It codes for CASSPFVTGRTQYF.

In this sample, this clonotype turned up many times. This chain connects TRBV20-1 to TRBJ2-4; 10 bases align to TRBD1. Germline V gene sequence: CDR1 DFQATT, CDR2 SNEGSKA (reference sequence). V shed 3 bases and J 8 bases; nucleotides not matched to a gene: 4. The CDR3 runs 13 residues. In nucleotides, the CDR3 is TGCAGTGCTAGCGGAGGACAGGGGGACATTCAGTACTTC. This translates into CSASGGQGDIQYF.

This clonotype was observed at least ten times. The CDR3 spells CASSPDEGGYSGNTIYF. CDR3 DNA: TGTGCCAGCTCACCTGACGAGGGGGGATACTCTGGAAACACCATATATTTT. V gene TRBV18 combines with J gene TRBJ1-3; D is perhaps TRBD1 (6 bases). Germline loops: CDR1 KGHSH, CDR2 LQKENI. The CDR3 loop spans 17 amino acids. The germline V and J ends were trimmed by 3 bases and 0 bases, with 15 bases remaining between them.

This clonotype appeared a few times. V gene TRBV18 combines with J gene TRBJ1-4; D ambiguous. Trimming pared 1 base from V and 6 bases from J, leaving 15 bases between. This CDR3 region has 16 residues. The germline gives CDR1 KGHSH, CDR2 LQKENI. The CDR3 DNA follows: TGTGCCAGCTCACCACGGCTGGTGAGGATGGATGAAAAACTGTTTTTT. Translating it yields CASSPRLVRMDEKLFF.

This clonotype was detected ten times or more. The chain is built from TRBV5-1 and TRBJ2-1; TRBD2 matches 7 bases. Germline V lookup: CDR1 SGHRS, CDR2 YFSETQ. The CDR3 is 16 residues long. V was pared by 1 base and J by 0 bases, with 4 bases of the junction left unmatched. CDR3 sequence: CASSLSGVSSYNEQFF. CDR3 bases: TGCGCCAGCAGCTTGAGCGGGGTGAGCTCCTACAATGAGCAGTTCTTC.

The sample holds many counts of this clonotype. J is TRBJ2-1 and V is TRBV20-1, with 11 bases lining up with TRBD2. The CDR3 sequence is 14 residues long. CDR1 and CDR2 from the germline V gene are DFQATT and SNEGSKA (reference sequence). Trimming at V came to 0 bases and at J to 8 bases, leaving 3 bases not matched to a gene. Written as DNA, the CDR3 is TGCAGTGCTAGAGATAGCGGGAGGGCCGATGAGCAGTTCTTC. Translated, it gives CSARDSGRADEQFF.

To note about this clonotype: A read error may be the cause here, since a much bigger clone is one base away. The CDR3 spells CASSLTEVFF. CDR3 nucleotide sequence: TGTGCCAGCAGTTTGACTGAAGTTTTCTTT. The V call is TRBV12-3 or TRBV12-4, the J call TRBJ1-1; D unclear. The CDR3 consists of 10 residues.

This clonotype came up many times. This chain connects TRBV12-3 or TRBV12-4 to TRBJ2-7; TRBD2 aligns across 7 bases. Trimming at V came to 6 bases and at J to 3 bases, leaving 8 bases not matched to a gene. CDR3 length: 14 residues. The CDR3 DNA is TGTGCCAGCAGCTCGACTAGCAAGGTCTACGAGCAGTACTTC. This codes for CASSSTSKVYEQYF.

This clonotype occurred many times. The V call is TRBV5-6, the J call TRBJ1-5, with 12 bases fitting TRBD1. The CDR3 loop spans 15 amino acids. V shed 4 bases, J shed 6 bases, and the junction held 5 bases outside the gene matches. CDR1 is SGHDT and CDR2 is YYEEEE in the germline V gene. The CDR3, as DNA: TGTGCCAGCAGCGCATGGGACAGGGGGCGTCAGCCCCAGCATTTT. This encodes CASSAWDRGRQPQHF.

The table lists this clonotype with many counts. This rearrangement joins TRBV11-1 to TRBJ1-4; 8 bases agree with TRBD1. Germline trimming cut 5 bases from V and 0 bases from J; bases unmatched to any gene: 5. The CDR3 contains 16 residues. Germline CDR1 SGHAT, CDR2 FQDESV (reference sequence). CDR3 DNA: TGTGCCAGCAGCCAGGGGACAGGCGCAACTAATGAAAAACTGTTTTTT. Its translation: CASSQGTGATNEKLFF.

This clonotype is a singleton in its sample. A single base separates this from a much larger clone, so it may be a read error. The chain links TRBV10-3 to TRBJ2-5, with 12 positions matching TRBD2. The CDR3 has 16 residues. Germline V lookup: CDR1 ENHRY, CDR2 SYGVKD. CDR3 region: CAISESGTSGPENQYF. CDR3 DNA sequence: TGTGCCATCAGCGAGTCAGGGACTAGCGGGCCAGAGAACCAGTACTTC.

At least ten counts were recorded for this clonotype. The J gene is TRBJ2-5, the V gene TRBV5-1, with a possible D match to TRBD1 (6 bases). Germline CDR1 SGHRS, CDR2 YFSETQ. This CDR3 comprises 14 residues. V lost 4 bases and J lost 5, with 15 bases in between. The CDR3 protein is CASSPTGMSETQYF. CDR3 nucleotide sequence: TGCGCCAGCAGCCCTACAGGGATGAGCGAGACCCAGTACTTC.

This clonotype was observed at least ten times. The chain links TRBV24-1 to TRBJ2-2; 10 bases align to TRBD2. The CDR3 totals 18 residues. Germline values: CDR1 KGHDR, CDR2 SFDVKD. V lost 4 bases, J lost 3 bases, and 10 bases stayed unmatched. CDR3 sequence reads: CATSESGGARLDTGELFF. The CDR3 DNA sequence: TGTGCCACCAGTGAAAGCGGGGGGGCCCGGTTGGACACCGGGGAGCTGTTTTTT.

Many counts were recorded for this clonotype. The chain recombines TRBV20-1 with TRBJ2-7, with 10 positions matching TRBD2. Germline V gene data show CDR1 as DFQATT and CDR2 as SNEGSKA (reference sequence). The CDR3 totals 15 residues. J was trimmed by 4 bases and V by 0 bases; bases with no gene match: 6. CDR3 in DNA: TGCAGTGCTAGAGATTGGCCTAGCGGGAGTTACGAGCAGTACTTC. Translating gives CSARDWPSGSYEQYF.